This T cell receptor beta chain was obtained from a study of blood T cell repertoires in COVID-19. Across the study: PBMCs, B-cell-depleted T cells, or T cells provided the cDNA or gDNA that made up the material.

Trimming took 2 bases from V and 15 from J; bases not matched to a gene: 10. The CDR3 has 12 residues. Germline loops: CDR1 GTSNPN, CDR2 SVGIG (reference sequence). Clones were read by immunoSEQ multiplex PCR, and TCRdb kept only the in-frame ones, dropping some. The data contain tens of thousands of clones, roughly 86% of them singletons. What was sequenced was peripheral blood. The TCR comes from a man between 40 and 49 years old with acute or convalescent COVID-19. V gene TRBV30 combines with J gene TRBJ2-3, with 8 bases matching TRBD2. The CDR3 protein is CAWSPGGGRPYF. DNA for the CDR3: TGTGCCTGGAGTCCGGGCGGGGGGCGGCCATATTTT.